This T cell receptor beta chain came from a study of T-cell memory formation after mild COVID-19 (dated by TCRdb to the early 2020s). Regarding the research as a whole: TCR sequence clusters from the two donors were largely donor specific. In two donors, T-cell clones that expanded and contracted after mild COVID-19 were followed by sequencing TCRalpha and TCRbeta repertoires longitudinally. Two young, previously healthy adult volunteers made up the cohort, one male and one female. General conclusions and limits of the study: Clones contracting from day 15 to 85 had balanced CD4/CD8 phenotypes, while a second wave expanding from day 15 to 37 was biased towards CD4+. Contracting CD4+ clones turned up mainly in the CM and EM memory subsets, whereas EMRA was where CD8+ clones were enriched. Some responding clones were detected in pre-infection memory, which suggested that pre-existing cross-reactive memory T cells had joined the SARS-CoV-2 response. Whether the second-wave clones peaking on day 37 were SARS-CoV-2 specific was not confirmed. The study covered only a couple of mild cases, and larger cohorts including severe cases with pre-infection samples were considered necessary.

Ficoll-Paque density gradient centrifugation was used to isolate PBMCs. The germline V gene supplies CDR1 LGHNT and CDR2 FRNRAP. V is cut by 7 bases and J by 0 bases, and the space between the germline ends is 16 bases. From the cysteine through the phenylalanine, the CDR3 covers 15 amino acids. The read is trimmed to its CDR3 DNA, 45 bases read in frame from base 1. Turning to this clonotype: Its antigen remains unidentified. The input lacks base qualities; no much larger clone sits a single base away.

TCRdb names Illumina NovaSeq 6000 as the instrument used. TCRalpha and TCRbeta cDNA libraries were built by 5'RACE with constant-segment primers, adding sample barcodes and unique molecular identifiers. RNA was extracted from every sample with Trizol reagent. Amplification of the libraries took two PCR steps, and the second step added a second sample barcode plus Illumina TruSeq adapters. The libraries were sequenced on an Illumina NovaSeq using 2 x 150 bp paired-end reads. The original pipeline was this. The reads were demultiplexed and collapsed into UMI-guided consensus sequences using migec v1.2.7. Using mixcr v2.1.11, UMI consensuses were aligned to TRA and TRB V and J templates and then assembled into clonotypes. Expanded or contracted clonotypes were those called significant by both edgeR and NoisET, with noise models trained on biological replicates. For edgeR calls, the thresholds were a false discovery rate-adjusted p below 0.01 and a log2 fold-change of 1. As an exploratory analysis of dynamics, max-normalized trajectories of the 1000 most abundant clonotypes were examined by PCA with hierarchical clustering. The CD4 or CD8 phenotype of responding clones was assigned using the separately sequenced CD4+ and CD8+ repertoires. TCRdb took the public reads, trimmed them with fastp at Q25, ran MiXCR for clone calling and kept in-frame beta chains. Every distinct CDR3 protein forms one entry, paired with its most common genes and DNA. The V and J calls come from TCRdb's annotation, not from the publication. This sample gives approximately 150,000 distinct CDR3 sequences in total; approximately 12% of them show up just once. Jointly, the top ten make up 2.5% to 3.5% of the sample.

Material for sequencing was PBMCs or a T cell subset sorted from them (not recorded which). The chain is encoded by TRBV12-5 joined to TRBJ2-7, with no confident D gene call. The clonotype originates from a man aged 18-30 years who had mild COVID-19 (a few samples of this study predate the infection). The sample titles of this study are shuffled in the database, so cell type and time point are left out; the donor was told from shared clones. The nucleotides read TGTGCTAGTGCCACCAGTAATCTAGACTCCTACGAGCAGTACTTC. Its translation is CASATSNLDSYEQYF.